These T cell receptor beta chains were read from a single sample in a study of blood T cell repertoires in COVID-19. Sequencing used immunoSEQ multiplex PCR; TCRdb keeps in-frame clones, though not all of them. The data show some 86,000 clones, approximately 90% seen once. Material: peripheral blood. The receptors were gathered from a human donor with active COVID-19. The donor label of this sample is uncertain. Both conserved end residues are trimmed from each CDR3.

j_call: TRBJ1-1; v_call: TRBV18; cdr3_aa: ASSPLMNTEAF
j_call: TRBJ1-3; v_call: TRBV2; cdr3_aa: ASSGSGFGNTIY
j_call: TRBJ1-5; v_call: TRBV2; cdr3_aa: ASSGSGSNQPQH
j_call: TRBJ1-4; v_call: TRBV2; cdr3_aa: ASLVEGNTNEKLF
j_call: TRBJ1-2; v_call: TRBV28; cdr3_aa: ASSPLLGGGHGYT
j_call: TRBJ1-1; v_call: TRBV5-1; cdr3_aa: ASSPSVNTEAF
j_call: TRBJ2-7; v_call: TRBV5-5; cdr3_aa: ASSFDRGREQY
j_call: TRBJ1-4; v_call: TRBV27; cdr3_aa: ASKAWGATNEKLF
j_call: TRBJ2-5; v_call: TRBV29-1; cdr3_aa: SVEELRGRETQY
j_call: TRBJ1-2; v_call: TRBV19; cdr3_aa: ASSRRGQGQGRDYGYT
j_call: TRBJ1-6; v_call: TRBV12-2; cdr3_aa: ASRLGTEPGNSPLH
j_call: TRBJ1-1; v_call: TRBV5-4; cdr3_aa: ASTLTGPAWNTEAF
j_call: TRBJ1-4; v_call: TRBV6-5; cdr3_aa: ASGAGLNEKLF
j_call: TRBJ2-5; v_call: TRBV5-1; cdr3_aa: ASIERGGGETQY
j_call: TRBJ1-6; v_call: TRBV6-5; cdr3_aa: ASSSRGSNSPLH
j_call: TRBJ1-1; v_call: TRBV6-5; cdr3_aa: ASSYSTGWNTEAF
j_call: TRBJ1-6; v_call: TRBV6-4; cdr3_aa: ASSDGSGYNSPLH
j_call: TRBJ2-3; v_call: TRBV5-5; cdr3_aa: ASRPTRTSTDTQY
j_call: TRBJ2-2; v_call: TRBV6-4; cdr3_aa: ASSDSPETGELF
j_call: TRBJ1-4; v_call: TRBV7-6; cdr3_aa: ASSRNIQGAGEKLF
j_call: TRBJ2-5; v_call: TRBV7-8; cdr3_aa: ASSLAIAPRGSQETQY
j_call: TRBJ1-3; v_call: TRBV6-6; cdr3_aa: ASSLDSSGNTIY
j_call: TRBJ2-7; v_call: TRBV4-3; cdr3_aa: ASSQSSGTPYEQY
j_call: TRBJ2-7; v_call: TRBV6-4; cdr3_aa: ASSALAGASYEQY
j_call: TRBJ1-2; v_call: TRBV3-1/TRBV3-2; cdr3_aa: ASSQDPRPGYGYT
j_call: TRBJ2-3; v_call: TRBV3-1/TRBV3-2; cdr3_aa: ASSSVAGGPTDTQY
j_call: TRBJ1-3; v_call: TRBV19; cdr3_aa: ASTRFRGTGNTIY
j_call: TRBJ1-2; v_call: TRBV24-1; cdr3_aa: ATSRGAGYGYT
j_call: TRBJ2-5; v_call: TRBV5-4; cdr3_aa: ASSMGWSDQETQY
j_call: TRBJ1-6; v_call: TRBV9; cdr3_aa: ASSVRSYNSPLH
j_call: TRBJ2-7; v_call: TRBV27; cdr3_aa: ASSRQGALYEQY
j_call: TRBJ2-5; v_call: TRBV10-1; cdr3_aa: ASSSEPGETQY
j_call: TRBJ1-4; v_call: TRBV21-1; cdr3_aa: ASSKARDRGGEKLF
j_call: TRBJ1-2; v_call: TRBV11-2; cdr3_aa: ASSLVRGVGYT
j_call: TRBJ2-6; v_call: TRBV6-5; cdr3_aa: ASSLGVSGANVLT
j_call: TRBJ2-3; v_call: TRBV3-1/TRBV3-2; cdr3_aa: ASSPRDTDTQY
j_call: TRBJ1-4; v_call: TRBV10-1; cdr3_aa: ASTKGRTGGEKLF
j_call: TRBJ2-7; v_call: TRBV19; cdr3_aa: ASSATLQDSYEQY
j_call: TRBJ1-4; v_call: TRBV10-2; cdr3_aa: ASSHGMYNEKLF
j_call: TRBJ2-2; v_call: TRBV3-1/TRBV3-2; cdr3_aa: ASSLTGTGTGELF
j_call: TRBJ2-1; v_call: TRBV18; cdr3_aa: ASSPLTGKGDNEQF
j_call: TRBJ1-1; v_call: TRBV6-5; cdr3_aa: ASSSPGDMAPVAF
j_call: TRBJ2-3; v_call: TRBV27; cdr3_aa: ASSYSLRDTQY
j_call: TRBJ2-7; v_call: TRBV6-2/TRBV6-3; cdr3_aa: ASSYPTGDYEQY
j_call: TRBJ2-6; v_call: TRBV19; cdr3_aa: ASSVSSGANVLT
j_call: TRBJ1-2; v_call: TRBV19; cdr3_aa: ASSKLYGYT
j_call: TRBJ2-3; v_call: TRBV9; cdr3_aa: ASSVGSSGGGRVATDTQY
j_call: TRBJ2-5; v_call: TRBV7-6; cdr3_aa: ASSWEGNGGETQY
j_call: TRBJ1-1; v_call: TRBV12-3/TRBV12-4; cdr3_aa: ASTFRVGTEAF
j_call: TRBJ1-1; v_call: TRBV6-2/TRBV6-3; cdr3_aa: ASSYPSTGRNTEAF
j_call: TRBJ1-2; v_call: TRBV19; cdr3_aa: ASTEILRGLNYGYT
j_call: TRBJ2-7; v_call: TRBV12-5; cdr3_aa: ASGFAASRQESYEQY
j_call: TRBJ2-1; v_call: TRBV28; cdr3_aa: ASNSAGGGNEQF
j_call: TRBJ2-7; v_call: TRBV19; cdr3_aa: ASSVGLADPYEQY
j_call: TRBJ2-7; v_call: TRBV5-1; cdr3_aa: ASSLEGDTFYEQY
j_call: TRBJ2-2; v_call: TRBV27; cdr3_aa: ASSFGQGFGELF
j_call: TRBJ1-1; v_call: TRBV6-4; cdr3_aa: ASSRGRNTEAF
j_call: TRBJ2-5; v_call: TRBV7-2; cdr3_aa: ASSPRRGFQETQY
j_call: TRBJ1-2; v_call: TRBV2; cdr3_aa: ASSGPRRQGAGGYT